One T cell receptor beta chain is described in this entry. Germline V gives CDR1 LGHNA, CDR2 YNFKEQ. The CDR3 runs to 17 residues. The ends lost 0 bases at V and 3 bases at J; junction bases unmatched: 3. As originally analysed: Scientists estimated how many nucleated cells there were by amplifying reference gene primers. Sequencing used immunoSEQ multiplex PCR; TCRdb keeps in-frame clones, though not all of them. Clone size and the V and J calls come from that table; the DNA yielded D and trimming. The sample has almost 400,000 clones, 80% to 90% seen once. The entry originates in a study of blood T cell repertoires in COVID-19.

The sample was peripheral blood. The J gene is TRBJ2-5, the V gene TRBV4-2; 14 bases are shared with TRBD2. This receptor was obtained from a woman aged 60-75 years with COVID-19, enrolled during active disease. The CDR3: CASSQEKGLAGEETQYF. CDR3 DNA: TGTGCCAGCAGCCAAGAAAAGGGACTAGCGGGGGAAGAGACCCAGTACTTC.